Listed here are 10 T cell receptor beta chains from one sample, sequenced in a study of shared clonotypes between healthy human individuals. Assay: immunoSEQ multiplex PCR; the TCRdb copy retains only in-frame clones and omits some. The sample has about 1.1 million clones; 60% to 85% are singletons. Source material: memory CD4+ T cells from PBMCs. Specified subset: CD45RA-negative fraction. The receptors come from a man younger than 35 in good health. Some clones in this sample may be carry-over from other donors' samples.

This chain uses TRBV4-2 with TRBJ1-3; maybe TRBD1 (5 bases). Germline loops: CDR1 LGHNA, CDR2 YNFKEQ. V was pared by 0 bases and J by 3 bases, with 18 bases between. CDR3 length: 18 amino acids. CDR3: CASSQEGTQRGHGNTIYF. As DNA, the CDR3 is TGTGCCAGCAGCCAAGAGGGGACCCAAAGGGGCCATGGAAACACCATATATTTT.

This clone was recorded a few times. The chain combines TRBV10-2 with TRBJ2-7; D might be TRBD2 (5 bases). The CDR3 length is 15 residues. With 7 bases removed from V and 5 bases from J, the gap between germline ends came to 21 bases. CDR1 is WSHSY, CDR2 SAAADI, per germline. The CDR3 sequence: CASKLDYPSEHEQYF. The CDR3 DNA reads as TGCGCCAGCAAGCTCGACTATCCCTCTGAACACGAGCAGTACTTC.

The rearrangement joins TRBV6-5 to TRBJ2-1, with 9 bases fitting TRBD2. The V gene's germline CDR1 is MNHEY and CDR2 SVGAGI. The J segment lost 0 bases and the V segment lost 4 bases, leaving 1 base of the junction unmatched. This CDR3 is built from 15 residues. CDR3 sequence: CASSFSGSSYNEQFF. CDR3 nucleotide sequence: TGTGCCAGCAGTTTTAGCGGGAGCTCCTACAATGAGCAGTTCTTC.

The chain recombines TRBV19 with TRBJ1-5; D unclear. The germline V gene encodes CDR1 LNHDA and CDR2 SQIVND (reference sequence). The CDR3 is 16 residues long. The V end lost 2 bases, the J end lost 3 bases, and 14 bases lay between the germline ends. In nucleotides, the CDR3 is TGTGCCAGTAGTATAAGGCGGACGGCCCTCAATCAGCCCCAGCATTTT. Its translation: CASSIRRTALNQPQHF.

This chain connects TRBV4-2 to TRBJ2-7, with no clear D. The ends were cut back, 0 bases at V and 2 bases at J, with 11 bases in the middle. The CDR3 has 15 amino acids. Germline V gene data show CDR1 as LGHNA and CDR2 as YNFKEQ. This chain's CDR3 is CASSQDSSLTYEQYF. CDR3 nucleotide sequence: TGTGCCAGCAGCCAAGATTCTTCTCTTACCTACGAGCAGTACTTC.

The CDR3 DNA is TGTGCCAGCAGTGAATTGGGACCAAATAATGAAAAACTGTTTTTT. Residues: CASSELGPNNEKLFF. The chain joins TRBV2 to TRBJ1-4, with D tentatively TRBD1 (5 bases). The CDR3 length is 15 residues. V was shortened by 2 bases and J by 4 bases, with 11 bases between the two germline ends. Per the germline V gene, CDR1 is SNHLY and CDR2 is FYNNEI.

V is TRBV28 and J is TRBJ2-2; 10 bases match TRBD1. V was clipped by 5 bases and J by 9 bases; unmatched bases: 15. The CDR3 extends over 17 amino acids. In germline, CDR1 is MDHEN, CDR2 SYDVKM. This chain's CDR3 is CASSRALGTGASRELFF. In DNA, the CDR3 is TGTGCCAGCAGTCGCGCCCTCGGGACAGGGGCGTCGCGGGAGCTGTTTTTT.

The chain recombines TRBV11-2 with TRBJ1-2; a possible D gene is TRBD1 (5 bases). Germline assignment: CDR1 SGHAT and CDR2 FQNNGV. The CDR3 totals 14 residues. V was trimmed by 5 bases and J by 4 bases, leaving 14 bases between them. DNA for the CDR3: TGTGCCAGCAGCCCCGCCACAGGTACCTATGGCTACACCTTC. Protein product: CASSPATGTYGYTF. The full variable domain, in which reference TRBV11-2 and TRBJ1-2 provide the parts outside the CDR3, is EAGVAQSPRYKIIEKRQSVAFWCNPISGHATLYWYQQILGQGPKLLIQFQNNGVVDDSQLPKDRFSAERLKGVDSTLKIQPAKLEDSAVYLCASSPATGTYGYTFGSGTRLTVV.

The rearrangement uses TRBV5-1 and TRBJ1-1, with TRBD1 as a possible D gene (6 bases). Trimming stripped 3 bases from V and 0 bases from J, with 12 bases between. Per the germline V gene, CDR1 is SGHRS and CDR2 is YFSETQ. This CDR3 comprises 15 residues. CDR3: CASSWQGQLNTEAFF. The CDR3 DNA follows: TGCGCCAGCAGCTGGCAAGGACAGTTGAACACTGAAGCTTTCTTT.

For the CDR3, the DNA is TGTGCCACCAGCAGAGGACTAGCGGGAGCGGGGGAAGAGACCCAGTACTTC. Translated, it gives CATSRGLAGAGEETQYF. The gene calls are TRBV15 and TRBJ2-5, with 12 bases aligning to TRBD2. Germline lookup yields CDR1 LNHNV and CDR2 YYDKDF (reference sequence). CDR3 length: 17 residues. Losses at the gene ends were 1 base for V and 3 bases for J; bases not matched to a gene: 6.